The 9 T cell receptor beta chains in this list originate from one sample, sequenced in a study of CD8+CD57+ T cells in acquired aplastic anemia. The study profiled TCR beta VDJ and CDR3 using genomic DNA as template. TCRdb used MiXCR to reprocess the reads, holding one entry per CDR3 protein. The repertoire has more than 150,000 distinct CDR3 sequences, roughly 50% of them found once; the top ten carry 10% to 15%. It was patients with CD8+CD57+ cell expansion by flow cytometry who were chosen for sequencing. The sample taken for sequencing was sorted CD4+, CD8+, or CD8+CD57+ T cells (not recorded which) from PBMCs. The receptors come from a human donor with aplastic anemia.

This clonotype was detected many times. The V gene is TRBV2, the J gene TRBJ2-2; the D is unclear. The germline V gene has CDR1 SNHLY and CDR2 FYNNEI. The V end was cut by 0 bases, the J end by 0 bases, with 11 bases between. The CDR3 extends over 17 amino acids. CDR3 residues: CASSEALGLANTGELFF. The DNA for the CDR3 is TGTGCCAGCAGTGAAGCGCTTGGCTTGGCGAACACCGGGGAGCTGTTTTTT.

This clonotype occurred many times. The CDR3 spells CASSQSGPEAFF. In DNA, the CDR3 is TGTGCCAGTAGTCAATCAGGTCCTGAAGCTTTCTTT. This chain joins TRBV19 and TRBJ1-1, with unresolved D. CDR1 is LNHDA, CDR2 SQIVND, per germline (reference sequence). Trimming cost V 5 bases and J 6 bases, with 10 bases left between them. This CDR3 has 12 residues.

This clonotype was detected many times. V usage is TRBV19 and J usage is TRBJ2-7; D uncertain. Trimming left V 1 base short and J 2 bases short, with 9 bases between. CDR1 is LNHDA and CDR2 is SQIVND in the germline V gene (reference sequence). The CDR3 loop spans 14 amino acids. The CDR3 here is CASSIGVLAYEQYF. The CDR3 DNA sequence: TGTGCCAGTAGTATAGGGGTTCTCGCCTACGAGCAGTACTTC.

In this sample, this clonotype turned up many times. This sequence joins TRBV6-5 and TRBJ2-5; possible D gene TRBD1, 6 bases. Between the trimmed V and J ends, which lost 4 bases and 2 bases, there was a span of 20 bases. The CDR3 runs to 17 residues. Germline CDR1 and CDR2: MNHEY and SVGAGI. Written as DNA, the CDR3 is TGTGCCAGCAGTTCCCCGCCCGGATCGGACAGACAAGAGACCCAGTACTTC. Translated: CASSSPPGSDRQETQYF.

The chain joins TRBV10-1 to TRBJ1-1; D gene uncertain. With 8 bases removed from V and 4 bases from J, the gap between germline ends came to 20 bases. The CDR3 contains 15 residues. Germline V gene lookup returns CDR1 WNHNN and CDR2 SYGVQD (reference sequence). The CDR3 is CASLAEGGRGTEAFF. CDR3 bases: TGCGCCAGCCTCGCCGAAGGTGGACGGGGCACTGAAGCTTTCTTT.

The V gene is TRBV7-9, the J gene TRBJ2-3, with D tentatively TRBD2 (5 bases). V was shortened by 6 bases and J by 6 bases, with 13 bases between the two germline ends. CDR1 is SEHNR and CDR2 is FQNEAQ in the germline V gene (reference sequence). The CDR3 contains 13 residues. The CDR3 reads CASRPRRRDTQYF. The CDR3 region has the DNA TGTGCCAGCAGACCCCGTCGGAGGGATACGCAGTATTTT.

As to this clonotype: At one end the junction does not follow the germline gene, possibly because of a read error. The V call is TRBV10-3, the J call TRBJ2-5; 8 bases agree with TRBD2. The germline V gene has CDR1 ENHRY and CDR2 SYGVKD. The CDR3 is 16 amino acids. CDR3 loop: CAISDLPGTRVETRYF. CDR3 DNA: TGTGCCATCAGTGACCTTCCCGGGACTAGGGTAGAGACCCGGTACTTC.

This clonotype was seen ten or more times. This sequence joins TRBV29-1 and TRBJ2-1; 7 positions agree with TRBD1. Germline V gene data show CDR1 as SQVTM and CDR2 as ANQGSEA. V gave up 3 bases and J gave up 4 bases; unmatched junction bases: 3. This CDR3 contains 13 residues. The CDR3 region has the DNA TGCAGCGTTGAGGGACAGACTTACAATGAGCAGTTCTTC. Translating it yields CSVEGQTYNEQFF.

This clonotype appeared many times. The V call is TRBV19, the J call TRBJ2-1, with 9 bases matching TRBD1. Germline loops: CDR1 LNHDA, CDR2 SQIVND (reference sequence). The trim removed 5 bases at V and 5 bases at J, leaving 10 bases unmatched. The CDR3 has 16 residues. In DNA, the CDR3 is TGTGCCAGTAGTCCACTCCGACAGGGGGGAGACAATGAGCAGTTCTTC. Amino acid sequence: CASSPLRQGGDNEQFF.